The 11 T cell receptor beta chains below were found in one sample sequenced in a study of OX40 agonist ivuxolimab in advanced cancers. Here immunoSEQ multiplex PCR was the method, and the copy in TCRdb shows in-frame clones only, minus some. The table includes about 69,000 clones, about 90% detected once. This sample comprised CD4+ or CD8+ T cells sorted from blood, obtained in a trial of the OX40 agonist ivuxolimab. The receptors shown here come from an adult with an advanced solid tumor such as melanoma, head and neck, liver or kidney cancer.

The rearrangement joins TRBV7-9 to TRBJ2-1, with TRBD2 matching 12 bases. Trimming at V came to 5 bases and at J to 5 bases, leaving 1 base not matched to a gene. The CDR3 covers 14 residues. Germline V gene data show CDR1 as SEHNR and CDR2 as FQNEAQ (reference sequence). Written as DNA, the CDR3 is TGTGCCAGCAGCCGGACTAGCGGGGACAATGAGCAGTTCTTC. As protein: CASSRTSGDNEQFF.

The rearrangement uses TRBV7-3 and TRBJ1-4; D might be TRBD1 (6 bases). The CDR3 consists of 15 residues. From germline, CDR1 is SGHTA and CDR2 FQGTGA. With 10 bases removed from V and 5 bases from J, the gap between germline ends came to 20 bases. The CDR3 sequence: CATRLSDRWNEKLFF. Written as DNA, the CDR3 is TGTGCCACCCGTTTATCGGACAGATGGAATGAAAAACTGTTTTTT.

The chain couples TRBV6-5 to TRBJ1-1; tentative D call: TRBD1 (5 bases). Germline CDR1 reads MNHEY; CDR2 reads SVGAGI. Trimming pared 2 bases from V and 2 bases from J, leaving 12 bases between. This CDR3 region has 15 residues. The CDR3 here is CASSYDRGVNTEAFF. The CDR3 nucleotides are TGTGCCAGCAGTTACGATAGAGGGGTAAACACTGAAGCTTTCTTT.

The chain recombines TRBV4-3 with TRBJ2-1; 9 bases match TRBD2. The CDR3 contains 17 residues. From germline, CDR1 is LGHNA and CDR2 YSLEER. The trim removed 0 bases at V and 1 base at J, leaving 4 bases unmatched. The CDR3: CASSQDRLAGSYNEQFF. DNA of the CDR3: TGCGCCAGCAGCCAAGATAGGCTAGCGGGATCCTACAATGAGCAGTTCTTC.

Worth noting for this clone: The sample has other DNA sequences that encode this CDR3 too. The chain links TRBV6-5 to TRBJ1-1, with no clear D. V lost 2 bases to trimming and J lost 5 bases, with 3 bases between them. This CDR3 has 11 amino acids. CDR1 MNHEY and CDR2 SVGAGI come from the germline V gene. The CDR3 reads CASSYGTEAFF. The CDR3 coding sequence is TGTGCCAGCAGTTACGGTACTGAAGCTTTCTTT.

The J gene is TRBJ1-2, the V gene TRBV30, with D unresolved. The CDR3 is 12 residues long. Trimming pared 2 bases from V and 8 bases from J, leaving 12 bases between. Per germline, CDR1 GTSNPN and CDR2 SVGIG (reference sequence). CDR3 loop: CAWSFSEEGYTF. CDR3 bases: TGTGCCTGGAGTTTCTCCGAGGAGGGCTACACCTTC. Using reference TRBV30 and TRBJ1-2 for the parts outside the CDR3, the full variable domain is SQTIHQWPATLVQPVGSPLSLECTVEGTSNPNLYWYRQAAGRGLQLLFYSVGIGQISSEVPQNLSASRPQDRQFILSSKKLLLSDSGFYLCAWSFSEEGYTFGSGTRLTVV.

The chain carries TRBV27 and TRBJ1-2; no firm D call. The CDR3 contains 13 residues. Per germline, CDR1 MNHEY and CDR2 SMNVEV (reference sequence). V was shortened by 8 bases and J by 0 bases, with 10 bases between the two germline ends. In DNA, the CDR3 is TGTGCCAGCGGAGCCGATGCTAACTATGGCTACACCTTC. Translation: CASGADANYGYTF.

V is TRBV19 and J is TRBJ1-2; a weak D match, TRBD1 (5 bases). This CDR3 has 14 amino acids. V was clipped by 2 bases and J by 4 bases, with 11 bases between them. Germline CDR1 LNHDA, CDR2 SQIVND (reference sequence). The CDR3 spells CASSIQGPLYGYTF. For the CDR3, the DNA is TGTGCCAGTAGTATACAGGGCCCGCTCTATGGCTACACCTTC.

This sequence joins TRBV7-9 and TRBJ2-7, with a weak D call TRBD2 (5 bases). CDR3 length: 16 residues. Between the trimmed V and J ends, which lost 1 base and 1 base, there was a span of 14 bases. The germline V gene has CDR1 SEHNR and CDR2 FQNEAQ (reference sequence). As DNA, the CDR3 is TGTGCCAGCAGCTTAGTCCTTGGCAGGAGGTCCTACGAGCAGTACTTC. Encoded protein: CASSLVLGRRSYEQYF. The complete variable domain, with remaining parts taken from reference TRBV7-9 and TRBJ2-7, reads DTGVSQNPRHKITKRGQNVTFRCDPISEHNRLYWYRQTLGQGPEFLTYFQNEAQLEKSRLLSDRFSAERPKGSFSTLEIQRTEQGDSAMYLCASSLVLGRRSYEQYFGPGTRLTVT.

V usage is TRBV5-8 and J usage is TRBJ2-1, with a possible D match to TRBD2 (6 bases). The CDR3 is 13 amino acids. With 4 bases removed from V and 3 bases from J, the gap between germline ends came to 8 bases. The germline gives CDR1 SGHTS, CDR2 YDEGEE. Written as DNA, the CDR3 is TGTGCCAGCAGCATAGCGGACTACAATGAGCAGTTCTTC. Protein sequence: CASSIADYNEQFF. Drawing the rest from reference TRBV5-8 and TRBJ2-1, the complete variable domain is EAGVTQSPTHLIKTRGQQATLRCSPISGHTSVYWYQQALGLGLQFLLWYDEGEERNRGNFPPRFSGRQFPNYSSELNVNALELEDSALYLCASSIADYNEQFFGPGTRLTVL.

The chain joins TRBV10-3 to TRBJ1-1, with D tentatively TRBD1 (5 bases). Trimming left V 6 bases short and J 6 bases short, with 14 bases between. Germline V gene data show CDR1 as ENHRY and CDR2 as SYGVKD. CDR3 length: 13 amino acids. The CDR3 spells CAIRGEGWAEAFF. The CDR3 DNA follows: TGTGCCATCAGGGGCGAGGGGTGGGCTGAAGCTTTCTTT.